This T cell receptor (beta chain) was retrieved from a study of control samples from healthy donors and cancer patients (TCRdb year 2020). Library preparation was by the immunoSEQ multiplex PCR assay. Imported from immuneACCESS, the table was reduced by TCRdb to in-frame sequences with V and J called. These copies leave out some clones; in studies compared against another copy, an unresolved V gene accounts for under half, and the cause of the remainder is not known. For this sample there are 57,000 or so clones; 90% to 95% appear just once. The ten biggest clones cover less than 4.5% of the sample. Regarding this clone: This receptor's antigen is unknown. Per-base quality was not reported, and no clone a single base away is much larger than it.

Unmatched junction bases come to 2, with V trimmed by 0 bases and J by 1 base. The germline V gene encodes CDR1 LGHNA and CDR2 YSLEER. The CDR3 spans 15 residues, from the cysteine through the phenylalanine. The only DNA kept is the CDR3, 45 bases in frame from the first base. This receptor chain uses TRBV4-3 and TRBJ2-7; 8 bases in between match TRBD2. The sample was blood. This receptor was taken from a man younger than 45 in good health. The sequenced DNA: TGCGCCAGCAGCCAAGATACTAGCGGATCCTACGAGCAGTACTTC. Translated, it gives CASSQDTSGSYEQYF.